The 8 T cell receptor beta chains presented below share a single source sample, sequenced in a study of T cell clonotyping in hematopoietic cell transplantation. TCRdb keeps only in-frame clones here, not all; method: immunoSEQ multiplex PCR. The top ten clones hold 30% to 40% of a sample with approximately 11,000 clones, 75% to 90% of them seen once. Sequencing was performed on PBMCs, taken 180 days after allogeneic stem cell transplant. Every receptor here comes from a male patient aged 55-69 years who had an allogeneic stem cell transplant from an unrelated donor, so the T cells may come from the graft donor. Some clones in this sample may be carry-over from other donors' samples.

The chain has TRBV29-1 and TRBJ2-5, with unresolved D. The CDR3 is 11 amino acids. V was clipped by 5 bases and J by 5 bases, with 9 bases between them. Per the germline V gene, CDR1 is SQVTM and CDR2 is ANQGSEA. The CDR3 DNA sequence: TGCAGCGTTTTCCGGTGGGAGACCCAGTACTTC. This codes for CSVFRWETQYF.

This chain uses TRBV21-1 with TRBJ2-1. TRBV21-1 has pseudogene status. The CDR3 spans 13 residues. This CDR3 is CASSKDGAWEQFF. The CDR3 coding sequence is TGTGCCAGCAGCAAAGACGGGGCCTGGGAGCAGTTCTTC.

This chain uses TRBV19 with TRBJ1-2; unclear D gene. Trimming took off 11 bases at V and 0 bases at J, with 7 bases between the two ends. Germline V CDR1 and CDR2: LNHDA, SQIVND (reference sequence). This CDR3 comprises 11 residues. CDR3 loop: CAARANYGYTF. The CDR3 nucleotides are TGTGCCGCAAGAGCTAACTATGGCTACACCTTC.

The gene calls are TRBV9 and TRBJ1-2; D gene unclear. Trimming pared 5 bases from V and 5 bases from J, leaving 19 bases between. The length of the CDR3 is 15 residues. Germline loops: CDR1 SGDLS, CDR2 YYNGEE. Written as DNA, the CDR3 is TGTGCCAGCAGTACGGACGCCACGTCCTTATATGGCTACACCTTC. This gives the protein CASSTDATSLYGYTF.

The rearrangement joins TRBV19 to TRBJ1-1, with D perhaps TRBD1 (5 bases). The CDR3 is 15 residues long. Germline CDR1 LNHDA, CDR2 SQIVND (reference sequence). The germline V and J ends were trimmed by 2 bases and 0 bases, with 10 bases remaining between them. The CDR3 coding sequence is TGTGCCAGTAGTATAAAGGGGCCGATGAACACTGAAGCTTTCTTT. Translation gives CASSIKGPMNTEAFF.

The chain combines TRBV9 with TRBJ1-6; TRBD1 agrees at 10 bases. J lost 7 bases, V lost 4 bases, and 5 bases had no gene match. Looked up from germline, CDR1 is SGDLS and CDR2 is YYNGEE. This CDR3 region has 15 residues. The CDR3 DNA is TGTGCCAGCAGCACTACGACAGGGGGCAATTCACCCCTCCACTTT. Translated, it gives CASSTTTGGNSPLHF. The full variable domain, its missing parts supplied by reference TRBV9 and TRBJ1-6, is DSGVTQTPKHLITATGQRVTLRCSPRSGDLSVYWYQQSLDQGLQFLIQYYNGEERAKGNILERFSAQQFPDLHSELNLSSLELGDSALYFCASSTTTGGNSPLHFGNGTRLTVT.

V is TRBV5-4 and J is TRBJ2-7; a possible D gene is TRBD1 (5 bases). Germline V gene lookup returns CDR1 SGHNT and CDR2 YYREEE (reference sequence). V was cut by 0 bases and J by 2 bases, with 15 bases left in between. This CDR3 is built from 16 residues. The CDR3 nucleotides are TGTGCCAGCAGCTTGGGACCAGGGCAAGCGACCTACGAGCAGTACTTC. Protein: CASSLGPGQATYEQYF. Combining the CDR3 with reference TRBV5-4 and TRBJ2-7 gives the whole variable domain ETGVTQSPTHLIKTRGQQVTLRCSSQSGHNTVSWYQQALGQGPQFIFQYYREEENGRGNFPPRFSGLQFPNYSSELNVNALELDDSALYLCASSLGPGQATYEQYFGPGTRLTVT.

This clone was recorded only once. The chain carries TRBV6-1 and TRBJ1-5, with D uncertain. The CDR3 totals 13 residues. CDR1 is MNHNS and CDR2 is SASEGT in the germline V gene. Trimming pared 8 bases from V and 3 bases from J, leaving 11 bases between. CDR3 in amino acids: CASATVINQPQHF. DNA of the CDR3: TGTGCCAGCGCAACGGTGATCAATCAGCCCCAGCATTTT.